This T cell receptor (beta chain) was retrieved from a study of blood T cell repertoires in COVID-19. The V gene's germline CDR1 is WNHNN and CDR2 SYGVQD (reference sequence). The CDR3 sequence is 13 residues long. V shed 6 bases and J 7 bases; nucleotides not matched to a gene: 5. Method: immunoSEQ multiplex PCR; TCRdb's copy keeps in-frame clones and lacks some. Among approximately 210,000 clones listed, 84% were seen once. This chain joins TRBV10-1 and TRBJ2-1, with 8 bases lining up with TRBD2. Sequencing was carried out using peripheral blood. This sequence was found in a woman of 80 years or more with COVID-19, enrolled during active disease. Written as DNA, the CDR3 is TGCGCCAGCAGCGGGACTAGAAAAAATGAGCAGTTCTTC. This gives the protein CASSGTRKNEQFF.